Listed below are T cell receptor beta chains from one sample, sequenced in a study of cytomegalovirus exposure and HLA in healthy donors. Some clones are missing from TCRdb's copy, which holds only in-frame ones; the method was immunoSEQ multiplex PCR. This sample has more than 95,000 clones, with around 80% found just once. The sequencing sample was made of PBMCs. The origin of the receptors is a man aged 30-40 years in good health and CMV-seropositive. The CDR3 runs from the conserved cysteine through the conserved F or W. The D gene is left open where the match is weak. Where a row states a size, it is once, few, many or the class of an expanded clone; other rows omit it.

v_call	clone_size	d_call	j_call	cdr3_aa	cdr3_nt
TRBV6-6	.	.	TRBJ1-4	CATQSGETGEKLFF	TGTGCCACGCAATCCGGGGAGACAGGTGAAAAACTGTTTTTT
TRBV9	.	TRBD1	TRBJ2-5	CASSVRGDRGLETQYF	TGTGCCAGCAGCGTTCGAGGAGACAGGGGTTTGGAGACCCAGTACTTC
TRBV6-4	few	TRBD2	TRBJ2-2	CASSPLRGRGNTGELFF	TGTGCCAGCTCCCCCCTTCGCGGGAGGGGGAACACCGGGGAGCTGTTTTTT
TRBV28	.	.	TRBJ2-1	CASSPASRSYNEQFF	TGTGCCAGCAGTCCCGCGTCTAGAAGCTACAATGAGCAGTTCTTC
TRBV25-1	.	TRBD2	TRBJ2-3	CASSGGQAGGRGDTQYF	TGTGCCAGCAGTGGAGGCCAAGCGGGAGGGCGGGGAGATACGCAGTATTTT
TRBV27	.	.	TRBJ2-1	CASSLTGSSYNEQFF	TGTGCCAGCAGCTTAACAGGGTCCTCCTACAATGAGCAGTTCTTC
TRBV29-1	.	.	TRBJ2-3	CSVRAGPDTQYF	TGCAGCGTCCGTGCGGGGCCCGATACGCAGTATTTT
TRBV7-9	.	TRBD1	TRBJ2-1	CASSPRQGGREQFF	TGTGCCAGCAGCCCCCGACAGGGGGGGCGTGAGCAGTTCTTC
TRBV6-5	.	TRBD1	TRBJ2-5	CASSYSRGTGQETQYF	TGTGCCAGCAGTTACTCCAGGGGGACAGGACAAGAGACCCAGTACTTC
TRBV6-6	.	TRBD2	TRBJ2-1	CASSFSGRVYNEQFF	TGTGCCAGCAGTTTTAGCGGGAGGGTCTACAATGAGCAGTTCTTC
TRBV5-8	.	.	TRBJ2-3	CASSFSWGDDSTDTQYF	TGTGCCAGCAGCTTTTCGTGGGGAGATGATAGCACAGATACGCAGTATTTT
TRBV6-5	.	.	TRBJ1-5	CASSRSLDQPQHF	TGTGCCAGCAGCAGAAGTCTTGATCAGCCCCAGCATTTT
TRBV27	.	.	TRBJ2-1	CASSLLSGEQFF	TGTGCCAGCAGTTTACTAAGTGGTGAGCAGTTCTTC
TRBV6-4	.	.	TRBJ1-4	CATPSPNEREKLFF	TGTGCCACTCCGAGTCCCAATGAGAGGGAAAAACTGTTTTTT
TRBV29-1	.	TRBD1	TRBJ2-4	CSGTGTENIQYF	TGCAGCGGAACCGGGACAGAAAACATTCAGTACTTC
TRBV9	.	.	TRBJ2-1	CASSDSGNEQFF	TGTGCCAGCAGCGATAGCGGTAATGAGCAGTTCTTC
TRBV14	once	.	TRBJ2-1	CASSQVGEPLYSYNEQFF	TGTGCCAGCAGCCAAGTGGGCGAGCCGCTGTATTCCTACAATGAGCAGTTCTTC
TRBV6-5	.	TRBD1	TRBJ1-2	CASSYSTGTDGYTF	TGTGCCAGCAGTTACTCGACAGGGACCGATGGCTACACCTTC
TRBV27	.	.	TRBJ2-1	CASSASRGGDEQFF	TGTGCCAGCAGTGCCTCAAGGGGGGGGGACGAGCAGTTCTTC
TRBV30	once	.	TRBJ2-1	CACALSSSYNGQFF	TGTGCCTGTGCACTCTCTAGCTCCTACAATGGGCAGTTCTTC
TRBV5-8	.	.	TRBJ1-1	CASSFYQGSEAFF	TGTGCCAGCAGCTTTTACCAGGGCTCTGAAGCTTTCTTT
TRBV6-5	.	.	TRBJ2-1	CASSKAAYNEQFF	TGTGCCAGTTCTAAAGCGGCCTACAATGAGCAGTTCTTC
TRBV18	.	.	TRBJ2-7	CASHSSATREQYF	TGTGCCAGTCATAGTAGCGCTACGCGCGAGCAGTACTTC
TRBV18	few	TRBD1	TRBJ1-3	CASSPDRGPGNTIYF	TGTGCCAGCTCACCAGACAGGGGGCCTGGAAACACCATATATTTT
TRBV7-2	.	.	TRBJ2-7	CASSLTAEQYF	TGTGCCAGCAGCTTAACAGCCGAGCAGTACTTC
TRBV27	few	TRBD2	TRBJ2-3	CASRGWASGSTGTDTQYF	TGTGCCAGCAGGGGGTGGGCTAGCGGGAGTACGGGGACAGATACGCAGTATTTT
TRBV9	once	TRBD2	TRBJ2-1	CASSPRTSGRARSYNEQFF	TGTGCCAGCAGCCCTAGGACTAGCGGGAGGGCCAGGTCCTACAATGAGCAGTTCTTC
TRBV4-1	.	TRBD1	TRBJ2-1	CASSQTGTVNNEQFF	TGCGCCAGCAGCCAAACCGGGACAGTCAACAATGAGCAGTTCTTC
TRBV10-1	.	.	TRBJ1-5	CASSQNQPQHF	TGCGCCAGCAGCCAAAATCAGCCCCAGCATTTT
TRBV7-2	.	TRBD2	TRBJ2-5	CASSLSGGSFLETQYF	TGTGCCAGCAGCTTATCCGGCGGGAGCTTTTTAGAGACCCAGTACTTC
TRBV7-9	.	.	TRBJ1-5	CASSPSSNQPQHF	TGTGCCAGCAGCCCGAGTAGCAATCAGCCCCAGCATTTT
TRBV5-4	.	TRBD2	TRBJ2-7	CASSSGTSVTYEQYF	TGTGCCAGCAGCTCCGGGACTAGCGTGACCTACGAGCAGTACTTC
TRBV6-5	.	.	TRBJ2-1	CASSWASNNEQFF	TGTGCCAGCAGCTGGGCCTCCAACAATGAGCAGTTCTTC
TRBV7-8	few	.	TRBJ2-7	CASSLGAGSSYEQYF	TGTGCCAGCAGCTTAGGGGCGGGGAGCTCCTACGAGCAGTACTTC
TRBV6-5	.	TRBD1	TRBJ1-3	CASSYSDRGGNTIYF	TGTGCCAGCAGTTACTCAGACAGGGGTGGAAACACCATATATTTT
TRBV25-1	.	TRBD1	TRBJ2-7	CASSEISGQAGSYEQYF	TGTGCCAGCAGTGAGATCTCGGGACAGGCCGGCTCCTACGAGCAGTACTTC
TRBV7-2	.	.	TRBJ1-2	CASSATREGPGYTF	TGTGCCAGCAGCGCGACCAGGGAGGGCCCTGGCTACACCTTC
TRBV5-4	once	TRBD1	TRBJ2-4	CASSLGTGTRDIQYF	TGTGCCAGCAGCTTGGGGACAGGAACCCGAGACATTCAGTACTTC
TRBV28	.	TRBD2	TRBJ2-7	CASSMTSGRAPYEQYF	TGTGCCAGCAGTATGACTAGCGGGAGGGCTCCCTACGAGCAGTACTTC
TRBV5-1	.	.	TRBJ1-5	CASSTGEGSGQPQHF	TGCGCCAGCAGCACTGGGGAGGGTAGCGGCCAGCCCCAGCATTTT
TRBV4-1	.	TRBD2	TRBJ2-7	CASSQPGGLAGGRTYEQYF	TGCGCCAGCAGCCAACCCGGGGGACTAGCGGGAGGACGGACCTACGAGCAGTACTTC
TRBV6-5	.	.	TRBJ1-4	CASRDDRMANEKLFF	TGTGCCAGCAGGGACGACAGGATGGCTAATGAAAAACTGTTTTTT
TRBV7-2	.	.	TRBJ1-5	CASSKTGTNQPQHF	TGTGCCAGCAGCAAGACAGGAACCAATCAGCCCCAGCATTTT
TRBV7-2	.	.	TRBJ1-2	CASSSRQAYGYTF	TGTGCCAGCAGCTCCCGACAGGCCTATGGCTACACCTTC
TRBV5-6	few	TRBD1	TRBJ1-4	CASSLDRGNEVFF	TGTGCCAGCAGCTTGGACAGGGGAAACGAAGTGTTTTTT